This T cell receptor (beta chain) was found in a study of T cells in localized non-small cell lung cancer. Overall study findings and caveats: In uninvolved adjacent lung, T cell clonality reached its highest value, exceeding tumor. A median of approximately 60 of the top 100 tumor clones appeared in adjacent lung, which was paired and uninvolved.

The protocol was immunoSEQ multiplex PCR, while the TCRdb copy is restricted to in-frame clones and leaves out a portion. The table lists 53,000 or so clones, roughly nine tenths of them singletons. The germline CDR1 and CDR2 sequences are SGHTA and FQGNSA. Between the trimmed V and J ends, which lost 1 base and 5 bases, there was a span of 8 bases. This CDR3 is built from 13 residues. As concerns this clone: What it recognizes is unknown.

The clonotype originates from a man aged 40 to 69 with stage I lung adenocarcinoma. The J gene is TRBJ2-5, the V gene TRBV7-2; the D is unclear. The sequencing used peripheral blood, collected before any cancer treatment. The CDR3 region has the DNA TGTGCCAGCAGCTTAGGCGAGTTGGAGACCCAGTACTTC. Translated: CASSLGELETQYF.